The rows below give T cell receptor beta chains drawn from one sample of a study of T cell repertoires in cytomegalovirus infection. One entry per CDR3 protein, called by TCRdb with MiXCR from the reads. The sample holds 550,000 to 700,000 distinct CDR3 sequences, 40% seen once. Their antigens are not known. The source was cultured PBMCs, collected from culture after CMV antigen stimulation. These receptors all stem from a human donor in good health (CMV status not recorded). Some clones in this sample may be carry-over from other donors' samples. Each CDR3 is given with its conserved first and last residue. Each record gives: CDR3 length, J gene, V gene, CDR3 protein.

19	TRBJ2-2	TRBV18	CASSYGLAAQSGDTGELFF
20	TRBJ2-1	TRBV7-2	CASSFIPGTSGRAPYNEQFF
12	TRBJ2-7	TRBV10-3	CAISDGSYEQYF
14	TRBJ1-1	TRBV6-2/TRBV6-3	CASSQRYMNTEAFF
16	TRBJ2-2	TRBV4-1	CASSQGRLAGPGELFF
15	TRBJ2-5	TRBV12-3/TRBV12-4	CASSSGTAVRETQYF
14	TRBJ2-5	TRBV11-2	CASSSRGLGETQYF
14	TRBJ2-1	TRBV5-4	CASSFTSGSHEQFF
14	TRBJ2-5	TRBV5-4	CASSPGGFQETQYF
14	TRBJ1-5	TRBV27	CATMRRGSYQPQHF
15	TRBJ2-1	TRBV29-1	CSVKFQVGSYNEQFF
15	TRBJ1-1	TRBV7-2	CASSALDRMNTEAFF
14	TRBJ2-3	TRBV4-1	CASSQEGYRDTQYF
15	TRBJ2-3	TRBV11-3	CASSLDGHSTDTQYF
15	TRBJ1-4	TRBV7-2	CASSLLGQDNEKLFF
15	TRBJ2-3	TRBV7-2	CASSLPRTALGTQYF
15	TRBJ2-5	TRBV7-2	CASSLGGAGQETQYF
16	TRBJ2-2	TRBV2	CASSVVGALNTGELFF
13	TRBJ2-7	TRBV11-3	CASSEDSGTEQYF
14	TRBJ2-4	TRBV6-1	CASRPVSGSDIQYF
16	TRBJ2-1	TRBV4-1	CASSHRGGAAYNEQFF
14	TRBJ1-2	TRBV11-2	CASSAGTGLDGYTF
16	TRBJ2-5	TRBV7-2	CASSLAPRTAQETQYF
16	TRBJ1-5	TRBV7-8	CASSLRRLYSNQPQHF
15	TRBJ2-7	TRBV7-2	CASSVGTGFFYEQYF
17	TRBJ2-3	TRBV7-2	CASSLVLAGDLPDTQYF
13	TRBJ2-6	TRBV12-3/TRBV12-4	CASASTGANVLTF
17	TRBJ2-1	TRBV5-1	CASSSPISGRGYNEQFF
15	TRBJ1-5	TRBV19	CASSMVRGGNQPQHF
13	TRBJ1-5	TRBV2	CASRAEMDQPQHF
12	TRBJ2-7	TRBV7-6	CASSWPEGEQYF
16	TRBJ1-1	TRBV3-1	CASSQVGTGRNTEAFF
13	TRBJ1-1	TRBV6-2/TRBV6-3	CASSYQVNTEAFF
14	TRBJ1-5	TRBV7-2	CASSLRGNNQPQHF
14	TRBJ2-3	TRBV7-2	CASSLEGRTDTQYF
16	TRBJ2-4	TRBV7-2	CASSLVLTLAKNIQYF
17	TRBJ2-7	TRBV7-8	CASSRALASGAWYEQYF
15	TRBJ2-7	TRBV4-3	CASSQEAQGGREQYF
13	TRBJ2-7	TRBV7-6	CASRPTGGDEQYF
13	TRBJ1-3	TRBV12-3/TRBV12-4	CASSLLLLDTIYF
13	TRBJ1-2	TRBV19	CASSWTEGYGYTF
9	TRBJ2-7	TRBV30	CASTFEQYF
13	TRBJ1-3	TRBV7-6	CASSLGLGNTIYF
14	TRBJ1-5	TRBV7-2	CASSYTQGDQPQHF
18	TRBJ2-3	TRBV7-8	CASSLGGGGAGGRDTQYF
14	TRBJ1-4	TRBV24-1	CATSDYGHPEKLFF